The entry below gives a single TCR beta chain sequence along with its context. Its target is not known. A much larger clone lies one base from this, so it may be a read error. The sample comes from a study of T cells in Graves' hyperthyroidism and ophthalmopathy. Amplified TCR beta CDR3 regions derived from RNA transcripts. First-round RT-PCR targeting the TCR CDR3 was performed with the HTBI primer set. TCRdb redid the calling of the multiplex PCR reads with MiXCR, one entry per CDR3 protein. The data show 300,000 to 450,000 distinct CDR3 sequences, around 25% seen once. Diagnosis rested on symptoms, serum thyroxine and TRAb, thyroid ultrasound, and orbital computed tomography. More than 8.5 ml of fresh peripheral blood supplied the PBMCs. Study-wide findings and caveats: Within blood appeared most thyroid clonotypes that had expanded above 0.001.

Sequenced material: blood. The clonotype was recovered from a man aged 50 to 60 with Graves' hyperthyroidism.

CDR3 sequence (DNA): TGTGCCAGCAGTCTAGGGACTAGCGGGAGGAGTCGAAGTACGCAGTATTTT. It translates to CASSLGTSGRSRSTQYF. This rearrangement joins TRBV28 to TRBJ2-3; 15 bases align to TRBD2. V was pared by 5 bases and J by 8 bases, with 11 bases of the junction left unmatched. This CDR3 has 17 residues. The V gene's germline CDR1 is MDHEN and CDR2 SYDVKM.